The clone carrying this T cell receptor (beta chain) was counted many times. Its target is not known. This specimen belongs to a study of spatial heterogeneity in lung cancer. Study conclusions and caveats: Relative to follow-up, resection was when ubiquitous expanded tumor TCRs appeared more in blood.

Sample time point: blood at routine non-recurrence follow-up after resection. No cell sorting; template was whole RNA from tumor, lung tissue or PBMC. Using its own MiXCR run on the 5' RACE reads, TCRdb lists one record per CDR3 protein. The data contain 25,000 or so distinct CDR3 sequences, 4.5% to 7.5% of them seen just once; the ten biggest clones take up roughly 21%. The CDR3 extends over 13 amino acids. Between the trimmed V and J ends, which lost 0 bases and 0 bases, there was a span of 6 bases. CDR1 DFQATT and CDR2 SNEGSKA come from the germline V gene (reference sequence). The J gene is TRBJ2-7, the V gene TRBV20-1; D not resolved. Sequencing used PBMCs, obtained at follow-up. The source is a male donor with early-stage non-small cell lung cancer. The CDR3, as DNA: TGCAGTGCTAGAGATAGTAGCTCCTACGAGCAGTACTTC. It specifies CSARDSSSYEQYF.